Below are 27 T cell receptor beta chains sequenced from a single sample in a study of control samples from healthy donors and cancer patients. The repertoire was sequenced with immunoSEQ multiplex PCR; TCRdb's copy has only in-frame clones and lacks some. The table lists about 130,000 clones, about 95% of them singletons, with 3.5% to 4% in the top ten. Sample: blood. These receptors were collected from a man younger than 45 in good health.

About this clone: The same CDR3 arises from other DNA sequences in this sample as well. The chain combines TRBV10-2 with TRBJ1-2, with D perhaps TRBD1 (5 bases). V lost 3 bases and J lost 1, with 9 bases in between. The CDR3 covers 14 residues. Germline loops: CDR1 WSHSY, CDR2 SAAADI. The CDR3 sequence: CASSDQGLNYGYTF. CDR3 in DNA: TGCGCCAGCAGTGATCAGGGACTTAACTATGGCTACACCTTC.

The chain is built from TRBV4-1 and TRBJ2-7; D may be TRBD1 or TRBD2 (5 bases each). V lost 3 bases and J 3 bases, leaving 12 bases between the germline ends. CDR1 MGHRA and CDR2 YSYEKL come from the germline V gene. CDR3 length: 14 residues. CDR3 protein: CASSQGVGFYEQYF. CDR3 coding DNA: TGCGCCAGCAGCCAGGGGGTTGGCTTCTACGAGCAGTACTTC.

The V and J genes are TRBV23-1 and TRBJ2-3; D is possibly TRBD1 or TRBD2 (6 bases each). TRBV23-1 qualifies as an ORF whose function is uncertain. CDR3 length: 18 residues. V lost 0 bases to trimming and J lost 3 bases, with 19 bases between them. For the CDR3, the DNA is TGCGCCAGCAGTCAATCCCGGGGGCGCCCGGATGGGACAGATACGCAGTATTTT. Translated: CASSQSRGRPDGTDTQYF.

The chain carries TRBV6-2 or TRBV6-3 and TRBJ2-1; 10 positions agree with TRBD2. The germline V gene has CDR1 MNHEY and CDR2 SVGEGT. This CDR3 has 15 amino acids. After removal of 5 bases from V and 4 bases from J, the junction contained 5 bases not matched to a gene. CDR3 protein: CASSDPGLAYNEQFF. For the CDR3, the DNA is TGTGCCAGCAGTGACCCGGGACTAGCGTACAATGAGCAGTTCTTC.

The chain combines TRBV4-3 with TRBJ2-5; D gene unclear. Trimming took off 0 bases at V and 4 bases at J, with 9 bases between the two ends. Germline loops: CDR1 LGHNA, CDR2 YSLEER. The CDR3 length is 14 residues. CDR3 residues: CASSQDLAPETQYF. The DNA for the CDR3 is TGCGCCAGCAGCCAAGACCTGGCCCCAGAGACCCAGTACTTC.

This sequence joins TRBV9 and TRBJ2-1; 14 nucleotides line up with TRBD2. V shed 2 bases, J shed 10 bases, and the junction held 8 bases outside the gene matches. This CDR3 comprises 16 residues. Germline V gene sequence: CDR1 SGDLS, CDR2 YYNGEE. The CDR3 spells CASSVSTSGGAKEQFF. The CDR3 nucleotides read TGTGCCAGCAGCGTCTCGACTAGCGGGGGGGCTAAGGAGCAGTTCTTC.

This chain connects TRBV27 to TRBJ2-3; D is uncertain. Germline V gives CDR1 MNHEY, CDR2 SMNVEV (reference sequence). The V end was cut by 2 bases, the J end by 6 bases, with 9 bases between. This CDR3 comprises 13 residues. The CDR3 coding sequence is TGTGCCAGCAGTTTAGGCCGCCGGGATACGCAGTATTTT. It is translated as CASSLGRRDTQYF.

V is TRBV19 and J is TRBJ1-6; D remains unclear. This CDR3 comprises 15 residues. V was trimmed by 3 bases and J by 0 bases, leaving 6 bases between them. Germline V lookup: CDR1 LNHDA, CDR2 SQIVND (reference sequence). The CDR3 here is CASSISGSYNSPLHF. DNA of the CDR3: TGTGCCAGTAGTATCAGCGGCTCCTATAATTCACCCCTCCACTTT.

This clone is a singleton in its sample. The chain is built from TRBV30 and TRBJ2-3, with 9 bases aligning to TRBD1. V trimming: 4 bases; J trimming: 6 bases; junction bases outside the gene matches: 8. Looked up from germline, CDR1 is GTSNPN and CDR2 is SVGIG (reference sequence). This CDR3 spans 14 amino acids. The CDR3 DNA is TGTGCCTGGAACGTACAGGGGGCGGGGGATACGCAGTATTTT. Its translation: CAWNVQGAGDTQYF.

The chain combines TRBV4-3 with TRBJ2-3; no reliable D call. This CDR3 contains 14 residues. V lost 0 bases and J 3 bases, leaving 7 bases between the germline ends. Germline assignment: CDR1 LGHNA and CDR2 YSLEER. The DNA of the CDR3 is TGCGCCAGCAGCCAAGATGGTGGGACAGATACGCAGTATTTT. Protein: CASSQDGGTDTQYF.

The V and J genes are TRBV2 and TRBJ1-4, with 7 bases fitting TRBD1. Germline values: CDR1 SNHLY, CDR2 FYNNEI. The trim removed 1 base at V and 8 bases at J, leaving 4 bases unmatched. This CDR3 region has 14 residues. CDR3 loop: CASSEDRGDEKLFF. The CDR3 DNA sequence: TGTGCCAGCAGTGAAGACAGGGGAGACGAAAAACTGTTTTTT.

The chain couples TRBV4-1 to TRBJ2-7; 9 bases match TRBD1. Germline V gene sequence: CDR1 MGHRA, CDR2 YSYEKL. After removal of 4 bases from V and 4 bases from J, the junction contained 8 bases not matched to a gene. The CDR3 has 15 residues. The CDR3 sequence is CASSPTVGQGYEQYF. CDR3 nucleotides: TGCGCCAGCAGCCCGACGGTAGGACAGGGGTACGAGCAGTACTTC.

J is TRBJ1-1 and V is TRBV6-6; 7 bases align to TRBD1. This CDR3 region has 14 residues. The J segment lost 1 base and the V segment lost 6 bases, leaving 5 bases of the junction unmatched. In germline, CDR1 is MNHNY, CDR2 SVGAGI (reference sequence). The CDR3 loop is CASRAGGQNTEAFF. CDR3 DNA sequence: TGTGCCAGCAGGGCAGGGGGACAGAACACTGAAGCTTTCTTT.

The rearrangement uses TRBV6-5 and TRBJ1-1; a weak D match, TRBD1 (6 bases). The germline V gene encodes CDR1 MNHEY and CDR2 SVGAGI. V was clipped by 9 bases and J by 6 bases, with 11 bases between them. The CDR3 totals 11 residues. CDR3 region: CASTGYSEAFF. The DNA of the CDR3 is TGTGCCAGTACAGGGTATTCTGAAGCTTTCTTT.

The V gene is TRBV7-9, the J gene TRBJ1-4; D is undetermined. The CDR3 spans 12 residues. Trimming took 6 bases from V and 6 from J, leaving 8 bases between them. Germline V gene sequence: CDR1 SEHNR, CDR2 FQNEAQ (reference sequence). The chain's CDR3 is CASRPIDEKLFF. CDR3 coding DNA: TGTGCCAGCAGGCCCATAGATGAAAAACTGTTTTTT. The full variable domain, rest sourced from reference TRBV7-9 and TRBJ1-4, is DTGVSQNPRHKITKRGQNVTFRCDPISEHNRLYWYRQTLGQGPEFLTYFQNEAQLEKSRLLSDRFSAERPKGSFSTLEIQRTEQGDSAMYLCASRPIDEKLFFGSGTQLSVL.

The chain is built from TRBV19 and TRBJ1-6, with a possible D match to TRBD1 (5 bases). Germline V gives CDR1 LNHDA, CDR2 SQIVND (reference sequence). CDR3 length: 15 amino acids. V gave up 4 bases and J gave up 7 bases, with 14 bases separating them. As DNA, the CDR3 is TGTGCCAGTAGTAGGGACCCATCACCAAATTCACCCCTCCACTTT. Translating it yields CASSRDPSPNSPLHF. Looking up the rest from reference TRBV19 and TRBJ1-6 gives the full variable domain: DGGITQSPKYLFRKEGQNVTLSCEQNLNHDAMYWYRQDPGQGLRLIYYSQIVNDFQKGDIAEGYSVSREKKESFPLTVTSAQKNPTAFYLCASSRDPSPNSPLHFGNGTRLTVT.

The V gene is TRBV5-1, the J gene TRBJ2-3; TRBD2 matches 12 bases. With V trimmed by 3 bases and J by 0 bases, 8 bases remained unmatched. The CDR3 contains 18 residues. CDR1 is SGHRS, CDR2 YFSETQ, per germline. This chain's CDR3 is CASSSRTSGVLSTDTQYF. The DNA for the CDR3 is TGCGCCAGCAGCTCCAGGACTAGCGGGGTACTCAGCACAGATACGCAGTATTTT.

The rearrangement uses TRBV5-6 and TRBJ2-7; TRBD2 matches 8 bases. The germline CDR1 and CDR2 sequences are SGHDT and YYEEEE. V trimming: 4 bases; J trimming: 2 bases; junction bases outside the gene matches: 11. The CDR3 is 16 residues long. CDR3 sequence (DNA): TGTGCCAGCAGCCCCCGGCTCTCGGGGGGGGCCTACGAGCAGTACTTC. Its translation is CASSPRLSGGAYEQYF.

The chain carries TRBV29-1 and TRBJ1-1; 8 bases line up with TRBD1. The CDR3 is made up of 12 amino acids. V shed 4 bases, J shed 7 bases, and the junction held 5 bases outside the gene matches. The V gene's germline CDR1 is SQVTM and CDR2 ANQGSEA. The CDR3 DNA reads as TGCAGCGTTGGACAGGGGAAAGATGAAGCTTTCTTT. Its protein is CSVGQGKDEAFF.

J is TRBJ2-5 and V is TRBV7-9, with D perhaps matching TRBD1 (6 bases). The CDR3 is 17 amino acids. V was cut by 1 base and J by 0 bases, with 15 bases left in between. The V gene's germline CDR1 is SEHNR and CDR2 FQNEAQ (reference sequence). The chain's CDR3 is CASSLGRSGAHQETQYF. CDR3 DNA sequence: TGTGCCAGCAGCTTAGGGCGGTCAGGGGCCCACCAAGAGACCCAGTACTTC.

V gene TRBV5-1 combines with J gene TRBJ1-6; 11 nucleotides line up with TRBD1. The CDR3 is 15 residues long. Germline V CDR1 and CDR2: SGHRS, YFSETQ. V lost 4 bases and J lost 7; bases outside the gene matches: 4. The CDR3 here is CASSPGTGGNSPLHF. CDR3 bases: TGCGCCAGCAGCCCCGGGACAGGGGGAAATTCACCCCTCCACTTT. Full variable domain (missing parts from reference TRBV5-1 and TRBJ1-6): KAGVTQTPRYLIKTRGQQVTLSCSPISGHRSVSWYQQTPGQGLQFLFEYFSETQRNKGNFPGRFSGRQFSNSRSEMNVSTLELGDSALYLCASSPGTGGNSPLHFGNGTRLTVT.

The rearrangement uses TRBV6-2 or TRBV6-3 and TRBJ1-2; TRBD1 is a possible D gene (6 bases). This CDR3 has 15 amino acids. Germline V gives CDR1 MNHEY, CDR2 SVGEGT. V was pared by 6 bases and J by 6 bases, with 20 bases between. The CDR3 nucleotides read TGTGCCAGCAGCCCATCGGCCGGGACATGGAATGGCTACACCTTC. Translation: CASSPSAGTWNGYTF.

The V and J genes are TRBV7-2 and TRBJ1-5, with D unclear. Per germline, CDR1 SGHTA and CDR2 FQGNSA. V lost 2 bases and J 0 bases, leaving 8 bases between the germline ends. The CDR3 has 15 residues. The CDR3 DNA sequence: TGTGCCAGCAGCTTATCGGGAAATAGCAATCAGCCCCAGCATTTT. Its translation: CASSLSGNSNQPQHF.

The chain is built from TRBV13 and TRBJ1-3; TRBD1 is a possible D gene (6 bases). The CDR3 totals 16 residues. From germline, CDR1 is PRHDT and CDR2 FYEKMQ (reference sequence). Trimming removed 6 bases at V and 0 bases at J, with 15 bases between. The CDR3 protein is CASSRLAGASGNTIYF. The DNA for the CDR3 is TGTGCCAGCAGTCGGCTGGCGGGGGCCTCTGGAAACACCATATATTTT.

This rearrangement joins TRBV7-3 to TRBJ2-1, with TRBD2 matching over 13 bases. Germline V gene sequence: CDR1 SGHTA, CDR2 FQGTGA. V was pared by 4 bases and J by 6 bases, with 0 bases of the junction left unmatched. The CDR3 extends over 14 amino acids. CDR3 loop: CASSWTSGGNEQFF. In DNA, the CDR3 is TGTGCCAGCAGCTGGACTAGCGGGGGCAATGAGCAGTTCTTC. Full variable domain (outside the CDR3, taken from reference TRBV7-3 and TRBJ2-1): GAGVSQTPSNKVTEKGKYVELRCDPISGHTALYWYRQSLGQGPEFLIYFQGTGAADDSGLPNDRFFAVRPEGSVSTLKIQRTERGDSAVYLCASSWTSGGNEQFFGPGTRLTVL.

The V gene is TRBV12-1, the J gene TRBJ1-2; the table's D gene call, TRBD1, was not cross checked with the DNA. TRBV12-1 corresponds to a pseudogene. CDR3 length: 14 residues. CDR3 in DNA: TGTGCCAGCAGCTTTGGGACAGGGTACTATGGCTACACCTTC. It translates to CASSFGTGYYGYTF.

The gene calls are TRBV27 and TRBJ1-2, with D unclear. Per germline, CDR1 MNHEY and CDR2 SMNVEV (reference sequence). Trimming took 6 bases from V and 0 from J, leaving 14 bases between them. This CDR3 is built from 15 residues. This CDR3 is CASSGPGPANYGYTF. The DNA of the CDR3 is TGTGCCAGCAGCGGACCCGGGCCCGCTAACTATGGCTACACCTTC.